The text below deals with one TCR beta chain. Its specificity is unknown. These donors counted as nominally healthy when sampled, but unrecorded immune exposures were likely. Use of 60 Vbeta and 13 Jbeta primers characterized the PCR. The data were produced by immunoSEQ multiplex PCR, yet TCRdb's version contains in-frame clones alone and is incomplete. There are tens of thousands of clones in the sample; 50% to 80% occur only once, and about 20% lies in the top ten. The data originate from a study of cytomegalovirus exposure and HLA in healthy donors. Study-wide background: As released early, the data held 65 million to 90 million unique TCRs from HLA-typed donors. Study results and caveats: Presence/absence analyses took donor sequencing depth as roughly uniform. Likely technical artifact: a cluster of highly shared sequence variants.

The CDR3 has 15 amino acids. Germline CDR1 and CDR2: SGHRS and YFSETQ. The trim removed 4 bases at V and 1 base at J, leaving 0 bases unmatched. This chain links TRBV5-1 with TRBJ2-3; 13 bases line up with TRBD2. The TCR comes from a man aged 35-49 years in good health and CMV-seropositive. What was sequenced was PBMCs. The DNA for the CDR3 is TGCGCCAGCAGCGGGACTAGCGGGGGCACAGATACGCAGTATTTT. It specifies CASSGTSGGTDTQYF.